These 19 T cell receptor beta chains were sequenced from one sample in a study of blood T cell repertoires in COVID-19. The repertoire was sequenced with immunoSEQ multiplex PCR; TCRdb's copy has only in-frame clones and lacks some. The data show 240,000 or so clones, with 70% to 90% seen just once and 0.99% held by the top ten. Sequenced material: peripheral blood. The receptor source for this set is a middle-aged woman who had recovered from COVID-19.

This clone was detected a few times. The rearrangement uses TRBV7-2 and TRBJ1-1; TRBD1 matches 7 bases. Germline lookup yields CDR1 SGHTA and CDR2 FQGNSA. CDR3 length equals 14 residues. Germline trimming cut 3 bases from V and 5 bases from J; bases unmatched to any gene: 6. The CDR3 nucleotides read TGTGCCAGCAGCTTCGAGGGGGCGAGGACTGAAGCTTTCTTT. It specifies CASSFEGARTEAFF.

This CDR3 is CATTPRDRVHNEQFF. For the CDR3, the DNA is TGTGCCACCACACCCCGGGACAGGGTTCACAATGAGCAGTTCTTC. J is TRBJ2-1 and V is TRBV18; 9 nucleotides match TRBD1. Germline CDR1 reads KGHSH; CDR2 reads LQKENI. Germline trimming cut 10 bases from V and 5 bases from J; bases unmatched to any gene: 12. This CDR3 has 15 residues.

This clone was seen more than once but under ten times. CDR3 loop: CAWSGLAGVLSYEQYF. In nucleotides, the CDR3 is TGTGCCTGGAGTGGGCTAGCGGGAGTGCTCTCCTACGAGCAGTACTTC. The rearrangement joins TRBV30 to TRBJ2-7; 10 positions agree with TRBD2. With 1 base clipped from V and 0 bases from J, the junction kept 6 bases outside the gene matches. The length of the CDR3 is 16 residues. Germline V lookup: CDR1 GTSNPN, CDR2 SVGIG (reference sequence).

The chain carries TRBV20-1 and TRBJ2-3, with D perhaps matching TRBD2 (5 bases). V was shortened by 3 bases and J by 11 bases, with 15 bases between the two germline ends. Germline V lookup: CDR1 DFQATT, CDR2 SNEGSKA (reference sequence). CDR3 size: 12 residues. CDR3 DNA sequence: TGCAGTGCTAGTATGGTGCGGGTGGGGCAGTATTTT. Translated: CSASMVRVGQYF.

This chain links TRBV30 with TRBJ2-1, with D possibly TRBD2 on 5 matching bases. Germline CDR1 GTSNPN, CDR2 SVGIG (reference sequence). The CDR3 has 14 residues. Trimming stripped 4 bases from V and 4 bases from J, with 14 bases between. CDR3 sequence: CAWTDSLSYNEQFF. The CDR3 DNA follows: TGTGCCTGGACGGACTCCCTCTCATACAATGAGCAGTTCTTC. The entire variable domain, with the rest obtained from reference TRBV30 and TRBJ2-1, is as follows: SQTIHQWPATLVQPVGSPLSLECTVEGTSNPNLYWYRQAAGRGLQLLFYSVGIGQISSEVPQNLSASRPQDRQFILSSKKLLLSDSGFYLCAWTDSLSYNEQFFGPGTRLTVL.

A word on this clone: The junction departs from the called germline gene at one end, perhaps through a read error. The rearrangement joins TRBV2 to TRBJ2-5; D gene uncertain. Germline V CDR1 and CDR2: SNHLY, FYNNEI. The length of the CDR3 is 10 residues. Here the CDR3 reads CASSEETQYF. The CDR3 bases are TGTGCCAGCAGCGAAGAGACCCAGTACTTC.

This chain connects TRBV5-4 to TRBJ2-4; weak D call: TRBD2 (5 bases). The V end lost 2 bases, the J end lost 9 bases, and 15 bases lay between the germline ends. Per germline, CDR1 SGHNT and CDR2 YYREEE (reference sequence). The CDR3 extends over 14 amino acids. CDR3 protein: CASSLAVMGAIQYF. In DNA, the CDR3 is TGTGCCAGCAGCTTAGCGGTCATGGGAGCCATTCAGTACTTC.

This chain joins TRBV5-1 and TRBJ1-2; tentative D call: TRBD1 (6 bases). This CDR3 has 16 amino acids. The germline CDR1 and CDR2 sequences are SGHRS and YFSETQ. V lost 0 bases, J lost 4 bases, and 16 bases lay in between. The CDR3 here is CASSLVEQGGGYGYTF. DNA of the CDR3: TGCGCCAGCAGCTTGGTGGAACAGGGCGGGGGCTATGGCTACACCTTC. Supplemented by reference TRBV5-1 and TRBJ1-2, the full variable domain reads KAGVTQTPRYLIKTRGQQVTLSCSPISGHRSVSWYQQTPGQGLQFLFEYFSETQRNKGNFPGRFSGRQFSNSRSEMNVSTLELGDSALYLCASSLVEQGGGYGYTFGSGTRLTVV.

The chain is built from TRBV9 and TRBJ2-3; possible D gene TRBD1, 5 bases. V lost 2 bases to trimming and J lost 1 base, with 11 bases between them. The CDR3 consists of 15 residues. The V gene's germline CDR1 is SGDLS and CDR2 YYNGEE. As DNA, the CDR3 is TGTGCCAGCAGCGTGGGCGCCAGGGGCACAGATACGCAGTATTTT. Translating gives CASSVGARGTDTQYF.

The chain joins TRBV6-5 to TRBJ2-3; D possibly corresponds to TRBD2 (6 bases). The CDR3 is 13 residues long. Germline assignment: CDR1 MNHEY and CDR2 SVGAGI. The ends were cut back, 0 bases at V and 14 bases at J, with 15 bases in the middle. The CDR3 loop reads CASSYSMGGAGYF. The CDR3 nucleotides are TGTGCCAGCAGTTACTCGATGGGCGGGGCCGGGTATTTT.

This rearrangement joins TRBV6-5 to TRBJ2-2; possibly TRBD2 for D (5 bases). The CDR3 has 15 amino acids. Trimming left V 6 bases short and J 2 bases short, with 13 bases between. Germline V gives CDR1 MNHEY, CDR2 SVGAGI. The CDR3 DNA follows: TGTGCCAGCAGCCCCGGGCTAGCCAACACCGGGGAGCTGTTTTTT. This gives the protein CASSPGLANTGELFF.

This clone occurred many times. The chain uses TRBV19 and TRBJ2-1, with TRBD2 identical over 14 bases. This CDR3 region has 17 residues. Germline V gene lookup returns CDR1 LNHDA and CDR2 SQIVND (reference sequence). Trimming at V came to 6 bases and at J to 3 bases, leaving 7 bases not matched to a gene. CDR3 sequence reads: CASSLGLAGVGYNEQFF. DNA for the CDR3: TGTGCCAGTAGCCTGGGACTAGCGGGAGTGGGCTACAATGAGCAGTTCTTC.

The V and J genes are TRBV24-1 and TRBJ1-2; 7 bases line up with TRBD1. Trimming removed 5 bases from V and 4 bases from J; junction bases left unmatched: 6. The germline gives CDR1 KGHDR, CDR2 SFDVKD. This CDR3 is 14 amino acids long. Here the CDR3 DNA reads TGTGCCACCAGTGCACCCGACAGGGCCTATGGCTACACCTTC. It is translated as CATSAPDRAYGYTF.

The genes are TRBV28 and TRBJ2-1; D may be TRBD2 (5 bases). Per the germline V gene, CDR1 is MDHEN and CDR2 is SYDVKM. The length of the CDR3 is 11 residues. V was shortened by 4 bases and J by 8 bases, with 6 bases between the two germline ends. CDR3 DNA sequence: TGTGCCAGCAGTTGGCGGGATGAGCAGTTCTTC. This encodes CASSWRDEQFF.

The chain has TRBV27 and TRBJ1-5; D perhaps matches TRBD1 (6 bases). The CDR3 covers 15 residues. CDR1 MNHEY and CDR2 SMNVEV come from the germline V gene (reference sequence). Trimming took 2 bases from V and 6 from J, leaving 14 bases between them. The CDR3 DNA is TGTGCCAGCAGTTTAAGGGGGGGGCGCGGTCAGCCCCAGCATTTT. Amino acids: CASSLRGGRGQPQHF.

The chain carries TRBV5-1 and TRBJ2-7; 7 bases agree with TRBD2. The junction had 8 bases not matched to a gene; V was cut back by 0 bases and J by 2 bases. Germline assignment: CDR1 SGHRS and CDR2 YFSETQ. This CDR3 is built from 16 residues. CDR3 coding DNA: TGCGCCAGCAGCTTGGGTGGGGGAGGGCCAACCTACGAGCAGTACTTC. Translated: CASSLGGGGPTYEQYF.

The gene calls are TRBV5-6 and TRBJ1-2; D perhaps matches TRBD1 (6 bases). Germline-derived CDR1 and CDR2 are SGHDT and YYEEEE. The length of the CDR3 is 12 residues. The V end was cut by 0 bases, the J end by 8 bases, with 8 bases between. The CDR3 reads CASSLATGGYTF. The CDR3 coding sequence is TGTGCCAGCAGCTTGGCGACAGGCGGCTACACCTTC.

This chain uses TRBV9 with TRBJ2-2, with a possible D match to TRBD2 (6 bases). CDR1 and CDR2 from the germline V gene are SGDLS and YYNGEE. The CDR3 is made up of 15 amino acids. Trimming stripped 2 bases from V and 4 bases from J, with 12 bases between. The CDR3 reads CASSVGFGGTGELFF. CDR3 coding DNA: TGTGCCAGCAGCGTGGGTTTCGGGGGCACCGGGGAGCTGTTTTTT. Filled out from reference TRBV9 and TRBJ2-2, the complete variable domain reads DSGVTQTPKHLITATGQRVTLRCSPRSGDLSVYWYQQSLDQGLQFLIQYYNGEERAKGNILERFSAQQFPDLHSELNLSSLELGDSALYFCASSVGFGGTGELFFGEGSRLTVL.

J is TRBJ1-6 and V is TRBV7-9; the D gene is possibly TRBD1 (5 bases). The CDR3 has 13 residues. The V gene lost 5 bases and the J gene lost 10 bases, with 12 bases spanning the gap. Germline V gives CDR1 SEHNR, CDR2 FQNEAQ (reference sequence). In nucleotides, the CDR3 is TGTGCCAGCAGCGATAACAGGAACTCACCCCTCCACTTT. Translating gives CASSDNRNSPLHF.